Below, 24 T cell receptor beta chains from the same sample are listed, as sequenced in a study of Ad26.COV2.S vaccination and SARS-CoV-2 variants (TCRdb year 2021). Library method: the immunoSEQ multiplex PCR assay. Drawn from immuneACCESS, this table holds only the in-frame rearrangements with V and J called that TCRdb kept. Clones are partly lost; checked studies trace under half to an unresolved V gene and leave the rest unexplained. The sample table contains about 370,000 clones; only one count was recorded for 70% to 90% of them. The top ten clonotypes cover roughly 3% of the sample. The meaning of the sample's treatment or condition label: some 20 received Ad26.COV2.S at low or high dose, single or two shots; 5 received placebo; per-sample allocation not given. For vaccine and placebo recipients, repertoires were sequenced using samples collected on day 63 after the first injection. The starting material was peripheral blood, obtained in a trial of Ad26.COV2.S vaccine versus placebo. These receptors came from a person between 18 and 65 years old who received the Ad26.COV2.S COVID-19 vaccine or a placebo.

This clone was recorded only once. The CDR3, as DNA: TGTGCCAGCAGTGAAGACACCTTTTACGAGCAGTACTTC. This translates into CASSEDTFYEQYF. This chain connects TRBV6-1 to TRBJ2-7; D ambiguous. V was shortened by 1 base and J by 4 bases, with 8 bases between the two germline ends. This CDR3 is built from 13 residues. Germline loops: CDR1 MNHNS, CDR2 SASEGT.

This clone appeared a few times. J is TRBJ1-2 and V is TRBV5-1; 8 nucleotides align to TRBD1. Germline V CDR1 and CDR2: SGHRS, YFSETQ. The junction had 1 base not matched to a gene; V was cut back by 0 bases and J by 0 bases. This CDR3 has 15 amino acids. The CDR3 region is CASSLGQGSNYGYTF. DNA of the CDR3: TGCGCCAGCAGCTTGGGACAGGGGTCTAACTATGGCTACACCTTC. Together with reference TRBV5-1 and TRBJ1-2, the CDR3 gives the full variable domain: KAGVTQTPRYLIKTRGQQVTLSCSPISGHRSVSWYQQTPGQGLQFLFEYFSETQRNKGNFPGRFSGRQFSNSRSEMNVSTLELGDSALYLCASSLGQGSNYGYTFGSGTRLTVV.

The chain joins TRBV2 to TRBJ1-3; maybe TRBD1 (5 bases). With 0 bases removed from V and 5 bases from J, the gap between germline ends came to 11 bases. CDR3 length: 15 residues. Germline V gives CDR1 SNHLY, CDR2 FYNNEI. DNA for the CDR3: TGTGCCAGCAGTGAAGCTTGGCGGGGGAGAAACACCATATATTTT. Protein: CASSEAWRGRNTIYF.

The V call is TRBV4-1, the J call TRBJ2-2; unclear D gene. This CDR3 is 15 amino acids long. The germline gives CDR1 MGHRA, CDR2 YSYEKL. V shed 7 bases and J shed 5 bases, with 17 bases lying between them. CDR3 loop: CASNNPQKETGELFF. CDR3 DNA sequence: TGCGCCAGCAACAACCCCCAGAAGGAAACCGGGGAGCTGTTTTTT.

The gene calls are TRBV2 and TRBJ2-5; 15 bases fit TRBD2. The CDR3 sequence is 17 residues long. Germline values: CDR1 SNHLY, CDR2 FYNNEI. Trimming took 6 bases from V and 3 from J; bases not matched to a gene: 8. CDR3 in amino acids: CASSSGTSGGQKETQYF. The CDR3 bases are TGTGCCAGCAGCTCGGGGACTAGCGGGGGGCAAAAAGAGACCCAGTACTTC.

A single count supports this clone. The V and J genes are TRBV7-2 and TRBJ2-1, with TRBD1 matching 8 bases. The CDR3 has 17 residues. The ends lost 5 bases at V and 9 bases at J; junction bases unmatched: 18. CDR1 is SGHTA, CDR2 FQGNSA, per germline. CDR3 in DNA: TGTGCCAGCAGCAGGAGGACAGGGCTGCCCGTCGGGGGTGAGCAGTTCTTC. This translates into CASSRRTGLPVGGEQFF.

The rearrangement links TRBV5-1 to TRBJ2-7; perhaps TRBD1 as D (5 bases). There are 14 residues in the CDR3. The germline gives CDR1 SGHRS, CDR2 YFSETQ. Trimming cost V 1 base and J 6 bases, with 14 bases left between them. CDR3 coding DNA: TGCGCCAGCAGCTTGTCTCAGGGCCCCTCCGAGCAGTACTTC. Protein sequence: CASSLSQGPSEQYF.

This chain uses TRBV7-2 with TRBJ2-4; D is unresolved. Trimming stripped 2 bases from V and 6 bases from J, with 8 bases between. Germline-derived CDR1 and CDR2 are SGHTA and FQGNSA. CDR3 length: 13 amino acids. The DNA for the CDR3 is TGTGCCAGCAGCTTAAGCCAAGGAAACATTCAGTACTTC. Protein: CASSLSQGNIQYF.

The CDR3 loop is CASSSLRGQGVYGYTF. The CDR3 nucleotides are TGTGCCAGCAGCTCTCTTAGGGGACAGGGGGTCTATGGCTACACCTTC. V and J are TRBV11-2 and TRBJ1-2; the match to TRBD1 covers 11 bases. V was pared by 4 bases and J by 4 bases, with 8 bases of the junction left unmatched. Germline V gives CDR1 SGHAT, CDR2 FQNNGV. There are 16 residues in the CDR3. Full variable domain (remainder filled in from reference TRBV11-2 and TRBJ1-2): EAGVAQSPRYKIIEKRQSVAFWCNPISGHATLYWYQQILGQGPKLLIQFQNNGVVDDSQLPKDRFSAERLKGVDSTLKIQPAKLEDSAVYLCASSSLRGQGVYGYTFGSGTRLTVV.

The gene calls are TRBV2 and TRBJ2-6, with no clear D. Between the trimmed V and J ends, which lost 4 bases and 0 bases, there was a span of 7 bases. The CDR3 sequence is 15 residues long. Germline-derived CDR1 and CDR2 are SNHLY and FYNNEI. The CDR3 bases are TGTGCCAGCAGTGTCTTCGGCTCTGGGGCCAACGTCCTGACTTTC. Its translation is CASSVFGSGANVLTF.

The V and J genes are TRBV9 and TRBJ2-3, with D perhaps TRBD1 or TRBD2 (5 bases each). Germline V CDR1 and CDR2: SGDLS, YYNGEE. The CDR3 is 14 residues long. V lost 3 bases and J lost 2, with 10 bases in between. CDR3 sequence: CASSARDHTDTQYF. Written as DNA, the CDR3 is TGTGCCAGCAGCGCCCGGGACCACACAGATACGCAGTATTTT.

The count of this clone is one. The chain links TRBV6-2 or TRBV6-3 to TRBJ2-7; weak D call: TRBD1 (5 bases). CDR1 MNHEY and CDR2 SVGEGT come from the germline V gene. There are 14 residues in the CDR3. V was shortened by 2 bases and J by 5 bases, with 13 bases between the two germline ends. CDR3 in amino acids: CASSYRAGPDEQYF. Here the CDR3 DNA reads TGTGCCAGCAGTTACCGGGCAGGGCCCGACGAGCAGTACTTC.

V usage is TRBV7-2 and J usage is TRBJ2-3; D is ambiguous. The germline V and J ends were trimmed by 2 bases and 3 bases, with 12 bases remaining between them. CDR3 length equals 15 residues. CDR1 and CDR2 (germline): SGHTA, FQGNSA. The CDR3 sequence: CASSLMTTRTDTQYF. The CDR3 DNA follows: TGTGCCAGCAGCTTAATGACAACAAGAACAGATACGCAGTATTTT.

The rearrangement uses TRBV7-9 and TRBJ1-1; D is unclear. V was cut by 5 bases and J by 1 base, with 8 bases left in between. The CDR3 has 13 amino acids. The germline gives CDR1 SEHNR, CDR2 FQNEAQ (reference sequence). The CDR3 loop is CASSDWGNTEAFF. CDR3 nucleotide sequence: TGTGCCAGCAGCGACTGGGGGAACACTGAAGCTTTCTTT.

This chain uses TRBV11-2 with TRBJ1-3, with 11 bases lining up with TRBD1. This CDR3 contains 16 residues. Germline V CDR1 and CDR2: SGHAT, FQNNGV. After removal of 6 bases from V and 0 bases from J, the junction contained 4 bases not matched to a gene. In DNA form, the CDR3 reads TGTGCCAGCAGACCCGGGACAGGGGGCTCTGGAAACACCATATATTTT. Translation: CASRPGTGGSGNTIYF. Supplemented by reference TRBV11-2 and TRBJ1-3, the full variable domain reads EAGVAQSPRYKIIEKRQSVAFWCNPISGHATLYWYQQILGQGPKLLIQFQNNGVVDDSQLPKDRFSAERLKGVDSTLKIQPAKLEDSAVYLCASRPGTGGSGNTIYFGEGSWLTVV.

This clone was counted a few times. The J gene is TRBJ1-3, the V gene TRBV21-1. TRBV21-1 is recorded as a pseudogene. CDR3 size: 15 residues. The CDR3 DNA sequence: TGTGCCAGCAGTCCGGGGACCAAAGGTGGAAACACCATATATTTT. This encodes CASSPGTKGGNTIYF.

The rearrangement links TRBV19 to TRBJ1-2, with unresolved D. Germline assignment: CDR1 LNHDA and CDR2 SQIVND (reference sequence). The CDR3 is made up of 13 amino acids. V was pared by 0 bases and J by 7 bases, with 9 bases between. CDR3 bases: TGTGCCAGTAGTATAGATCGTGTGCGTGGCTACACCTTC. Residues: CASSIDRVRGYTF.

CDR3 amino acids: CASSIKGGNQPQHF. The CDR3 region has the DNA TGTGCCAGTAGTATCAAGGGCGGCAATCAGCCCCAGCATTTT. V is TRBV19 and J is TRBJ1-5; the D is unclear. The V gene lost 3 bases and the J gene lost 2 bases, with 8 bases spanning the gap. Germline CDR1 and CDR2: LNHDA and SQIVND (reference sequence). The CDR3 length is 14 residues.

The V gene is TRBV11-2, the J gene TRBJ1-1, with no clear D. Between the trimmed V and J ends, which lost 2 bases and 1 base, there was a span of 8 bases. CDR1 is SGHAT, CDR2 FQNNGV, per germline. The CDR3 is 14 amino acids. CDR3 amino acids: CASSLQAGNTEAFF. In DNA form, the CDR3 reads TGTGCCAGCAGCTTACAGGCTGGGAACACTGAAGCTTTCTTT.

The V and J genes are TRBV5-1 and TRBJ2-3, with 8 bases identical to TRBD2. V lost 2 bases, J lost 4 bases, and 18 bases stayed unmatched. CDR3 length equals 19 residues. From germline, CDR1 is SGHRS and CDR2 YFSETQ. The CDR3 nucleotides are TGCGCCAGCAGCTTAGGGGTCCGGTCTAGCGGGCGCAATTCAGATACGCAGTATTTT. Its translation is CASSLGVRSSGRNSDTQYF.

This sequence joins TRBV4-1 and TRBJ2-1, with D perhaps TRBD1 or TRBD2 (7 bases each). Looked up from germline, CDR1 is MGHRA and CDR2 is YSYEKL. This CDR3 is built from 13 residues. V was cut by 4 bases and J by 9 bases, with 13 bases left in between. This CDR3 is CASSPGGASEQFF. The CDR3 DNA is TGCGCCAGCAGCCCAGGGGGGGCGAGTGAGCAGTTCTTC.

This clone has just one count. This chain uses TRBV6-5 with TRBJ1-1; D unresolved. Germline CDR1 and CDR2: MNHEY and SVGAGI. The V end lost 2 bases, the J end lost 4 bases, and 14 bases lay between the germline ends. The CDR3 consists of 15 residues. CDR3 sequence: CASSYQRLGRTEAFF. DNA for the CDR3: TGTGCCAGCAGTTACCAGCGGCTCGGGCGCACTGAAGCTTTCTTT.

This rearrangement joins TRBV10-2 to TRBJ2-3, with 7 bases identical to TRBD2. Germline assignment: CDR1 WSHSY and CDR2 SAAADI. CDR3 length equals 15 residues. J lost 5 bases, V lost 2 bases, and 7 bases had no gene match. The CDR3 bases are TGCGCCAGCAGTGAGGTCGGGGGGACCGGAGATACGCAGTATTTT. Translating gives CASSEVGGTGDTQYF.

The genes are TRBV19 and TRBJ1-6; 9 bases are a match to TRBD1. Germline V gene data show CDR1 as LNHDA and CDR2 as SQIVND (reference sequence). The CDR3 runs 14 residues. V dropped 6 bases and J dropped 9; count of bases not matched to a gene: 6. The CDR3 DNA is TGTGCCAGTAGCCTAAGACAGGGGGGTTCACCCCTCCACTTT. As protein: CASSLRQGGSPLHF.